The entry that follows covers one T cell receptor (beta chain) sequence. The antigen remains unidentified. A multiplex PCR was run with 60 Vbeta primers and 13 Jbeta primers. Original handling: Counted up in a later analysis, unique TCR beta chains came to some 75 million, with around 10 million shared. Clones were sequenced by immunoSEQ multiplex PCR, and TCRdb holds only the in-frame ones, with some missing. That table supplies the V and J calls and clone size; D and trimming were determined from the DNA. The sample consists of roughly 200,000 clones, around 75% of them appearing once. The data stem from a study of cytomegalovirus exposure and HLA in healthy donors. Study conclusions and caveats: Apparent HLA restriction characterized most CMV-associated TCR beta chains in a later analysis. When analyzed later, a missense DCLRE1C variant was found to be linked to TCR beta V- and J-gene trimming.

Healthy bone marrow donors made up the donors. CDR3 length: 13 residues. From germline, CDR1 is SNHLY and CDR2 FYNNEI. Trimming shortened V by 8 bases and J by 7 bases, and 15 bases separated the two germline ends. Sequencing used PBMCs. This chain uses TRBV2 with TRBJ1-5; D may be TRBD1 (5 bases). This TCR came from a female donor in good health and CMV-seronegative. The CDR3 nucleotides read TGTGCCAGCCAAGGAAGGGGCGAACAGCCCCAGCATTTT. This encodes CASQGRGEQPQHF.